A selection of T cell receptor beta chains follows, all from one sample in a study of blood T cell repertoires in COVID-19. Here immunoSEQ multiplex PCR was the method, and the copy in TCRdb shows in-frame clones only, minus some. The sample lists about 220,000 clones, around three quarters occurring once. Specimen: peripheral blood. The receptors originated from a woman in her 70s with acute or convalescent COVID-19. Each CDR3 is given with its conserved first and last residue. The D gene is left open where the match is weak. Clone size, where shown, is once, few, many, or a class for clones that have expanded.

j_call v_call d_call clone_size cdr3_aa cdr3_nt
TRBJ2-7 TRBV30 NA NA CAWSDRVVYEQYF TGTGCCTGGAGTGACAGGGTAGTCTACGAGCAGTACTTC
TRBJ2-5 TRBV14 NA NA CASSQEGLKRETQYF TGTGCCAGCAGCCAAGAGGGGCTGAAGAGGGAGACCCAGTACTTC
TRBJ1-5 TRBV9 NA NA CASSAQGSNQPQHF TGTGCCAGCAGTGCCCAGGGGAGCAATCAGCCCCAGCATTTT
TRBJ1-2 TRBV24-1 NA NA CATSGRDFYGYTF TGTGCCACCTCAGGACGGGACTTCTATGGCTACACCTTC
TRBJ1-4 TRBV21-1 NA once CASNPDRSSREKLFF TGTGCCAGCAACCCAGACAGGAGTTCACGAGAAAAACTGTTTTTT
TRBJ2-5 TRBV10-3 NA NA CATKIDRTKETQYF TGTGCCACCAAGATCGACAGAACGAAAGAGACCCAGTACTTC
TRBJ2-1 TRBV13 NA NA CASSSPGFLTYNEQFF TGTGCCAGCAGCTCCCCAGGGTTCCTAACTTACAATGAGCAGTTCTTC
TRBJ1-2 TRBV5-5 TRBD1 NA CASSRSGQRGNGYTF TGTGCCAGCAGCCGATCGGGACAGAGGGGGAATGGCTACACCTTC
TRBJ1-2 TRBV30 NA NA CAWSVQWGRVSYGYTF TGTGCCTGGAGTGTACAATGGGGGCGAGTCTCATATGGCTACACCTTC
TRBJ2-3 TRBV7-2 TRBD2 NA CASSPALAGGTSDTQYF TGTGCCAGCAGCCCCGCACTAGCGGGGGGCACGTCAGATACGCAGTATTTT
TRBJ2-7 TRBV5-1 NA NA CASSLEHRSSSYEQYF TGCGCCAGCAGCTTGGAACACAGGTCTAGCTCCTACGAGCAGTACTTC
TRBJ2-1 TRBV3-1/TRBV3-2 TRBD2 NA CASSQVFTRGGRDEQFF TGTGCCAGCAGCCAAGTGTTTACGCGGGGGGGTAGGGATGAGCAGTTCTTC
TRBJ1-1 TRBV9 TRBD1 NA CASSVRGTVNTEAFF TGTGCCAGCAGCGTGCGAGGGACAGTGAACACTGAAGCTTTCTTT
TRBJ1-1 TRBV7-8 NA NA CASSPYGELLNTEAFF TGTGCCAGCAGCCCATATGGGGAGCTATTGAACACTGAAGCTTTCTTT
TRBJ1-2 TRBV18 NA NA CASSLPQAGGGYTF TGTGCCAGCTCACTACCCCAGGCGGGAGGTGGCTACACCTTC
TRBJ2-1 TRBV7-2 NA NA CASSMDKNNEQFF TGTGCCAGCAGCATGGACAAGAACAATGAGCAGTTCTTC
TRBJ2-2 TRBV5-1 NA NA CASSLVVDPGTGELFF TGCGCCAGCAGCTTGGTGGTCGACCCGGGCACCGGGGAGCTGTTTTTT
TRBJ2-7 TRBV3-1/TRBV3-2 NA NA CASSPEGGLAYEQYF TGTGCCAGCAGCCCTGAGGGGGGGCTGGCCTACGAGCAGTACTTC
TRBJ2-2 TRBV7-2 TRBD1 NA CASSSGTGYGELFF TGTGCCAGCAGCTCCGGGACAGGTTACGGGGAGCTGTTTTTT